Listed below are T cell receptor beta chains from one sample, sequenced in a study of PD-1 blockade in mismatch repair-deficient tumors. Here immunoSEQ multiplex PCR was the method, and the copy in TCRdb shows in-frame clones only, minus some. The sample holds tens of thousands of clones, over 70% seen once. The starting material was peripheral blood, obtained 12 weeks after starting pembrolizumab. The receptor set was obtained from an adult with mismatch repair-deficient cancer. CDR3s include the opening cysteine and the closing phenylalanine or tryptophan. Fields, in order: D gene, V gene, clone size, J gene, CDR3 protein, CDR3 DNA. The D gene is left open where the match is weak. Size is stated for part of the rows, as once, few or many counts, or as a class when the clone is expanded.

d_call: -; v_call: TRBV28; clone_size: -; j_call: TRBJ2-1; cdr3_aa: CASSFRVPYNEQFF; cdr3_nt: TGTGCCAGCAGTTTCCGGGTACCCTACAATGAGCAGTTCTTC
d_call: -; v_call: TRBV6-5; clone_size: -; j_call: TRBJ2-7; cdr3_aa: CASRLSGEQYF; cdr3_nt: TGTGCCAGCAGGTTATCGGGTGAGCAGTACTTC
d_call: TRBD2; v_call: TRBV7-2; clone_size: once; j_call: TRBJ2-2; cdr3_aa: CASSLRREARGGTGELFF; cdr3_nt: TGTGCCAGCAGCTTAAGGCGGGAGGCGAGGGGAGGAACCGGGGAGCTGTTTTTT
d_call: -; v_call: TRBV2; clone_size: -; j_call: TRBJ1-1; cdr3_aa: CASGGQGRGTEAFF; cdr3_nt: TGTGCCAGCGGTGGCCAAGGACGGGGTACTGAAGCTTTCTTT
d_call: -; v_call: TRBV15; clone_size: -; j_call: TRBJ1-5; cdr3_aa: CATSRGGNSNQPQHF; cdr3_nt: TGTGCCACCAGCAGAGGAGGGAATAGCAATCAGCCCCAGCATTTT
d_call: -; v_call: TRBV9; clone_size: -; j_call: TRBJ2-1; cdr3_aa: CASSVQGGAYNEQFF; cdr3_nt: TGTGCCAGCAGCGTTCAAGGAGGCGCCTACAATGAGCAGTTCTTC
d_call: -; v_call: TRBV4-1; clone_size: -; j_call: TRBJ1-5; cdr3_aa: CASSHLLGARGQPQHF; cdr3_nt: TGCGCCAGCAGCCACCTTTTAGGGGCCCGCGGTCAGCCCCAGCATTTT
d_call: -; v_call: TRBV4-2; clone_size: -; j_call: TRBJ2-4; cdr3_aa: CASSQGGAAKNIQYF; cdr3_nt: TGTGCCAGCAGCCAAGGCGGGGCGGCCAAAAACATTCAGTACTTC
d_call: -; v_call: TRBV29-1; clone_size: -; j_call: TRBJ1-2; cdr3_aa: CSVDGIRDNNYGYTF; cdr3_nt: TGCAGCGTTGACGGAATAAGGGACAATAACTATGGCTACACCTTC
d_call: TRBD2; v_call: TRBV4-2; clone_size: -; j_call: TRBJ2-7; cdr3_aa: CASSPLTSGSTYEQYF; cdr3_nt: TGTGCCAGCAGCCCGTTGACTAGCGGGAGTACCTACGAGCAGTACTTC
d_call: -; v_call: TRBV5-5; clone_size: -; j_call: TRBJ1-5; cdr3_aa: CASSLDAGFGNQPQHF; cdr3_nt: TGTGCCAGCAGCTTGGATGCAGGGTTCGGCAATCAGCCCCAGCATTTT
d_call: TRBD1; v_call: TRBV6-1; clone_size: -; j_call: TRBJ2-7; cdr3_aa: CASSKGGQGTILSYEQYF; cdr3_nt: TGTGCCAGCAGTAAAGGCGGACAGGGAACAATACTCTCCTACGAGCAGTACTTC
d_call: -; v_call: TRBV5-4; clone_size: -; j_call: TRBJ2-3; cdr3_aa: CASSLGQTTDTQYF; cdr3_nt: TGTGCCAGCAGCTTGGGTCAGACCACAGATACGCAGTATTTT
d_call: TRBD1; v_call: TRBV4-3; clone_size: -; j_call: TRBJ1-3; cdr3_aa: CASSQDGTVGNTIYF; cdr3_nt: TGCGCCAGCAGCCAAGACGGGACAGTAGGTAACACCATATATTTT
d_call: -; v_call: TRBV30; clone_size: -; j_call: TRBJ1-2; cdr3_aa: CAWSVIRGPANYGYTF; cdr3_nt: TGTGCCTGGAGTGTAATTCGAGGGCCAGCTAACTATGGCTACACCTTC
d_call: -; v_call: TRBV5-8; clone_size: -; j_call: TRBJ2-5; cdr3_aa: CASSLNPGVRETQYF; cdr3_nt: TGTGCCAGCAGCTTGAACCCGGGAGTTCGCGAGACCCAGTACTTC
d_call: -; v_call: TRBV6-5; clone_size: -; j_call: TRBJ2-3; cdr3_aa: CATGVFVGADTQYF; cdr3_nt: TGTGCCACCGGGGTATTCGTCGGGGCAGATACGCAGTATTTT
d_call: -; v_call: TRBV11-3; clone_size: once; j_call: TRBJ2-3; cdr3_aa: CASKTGRVTDTQYF; cdr3_nt: TGTGCCAGCAAAACAGGGAGGGTGACAGATACGCAGTATTTT
d_call: -; v_call: TRBV6-5; clone_size: -; j_call: TRBJ2-1; cdr3_aa: CASSYSGGSAYNEQFF; cdr3_nt: TGTGCCAGCAGTTACTCGGGCGGATCGGCCTACAATGAGCAGTTCTTC
d_call: -; v_call: TRBV11-2; clone_size: -; j_call: TRBJ1-2; cdr3_aa: CASSFEGRANNYGYTF; cdr3_nt: TGTGCCAGCAGCTTTGAAGGACGGGCCAATAACTATGGCTACACCTTC
d_call: TRBD1; v_call: TRBV7-2; clone_size: -; j_call: TRBJ1-1; cdr3_aa: CASERAGTGRGEAFF; cdr3_nt: TGTGCCAGCGAACGAGCCGGGACAGGGAGGGGTGAAGCTTTCTTT
d_call: -; v_call: TRBV15; clone_size: -; j_call: TRBJ1-1; cdr3_aa: CATSRDPGVNTEAFF; cdr3_nt: TGTGCCACCAGCAGAGACCCAGGGGTGAACACTGAAGCTTTCTTT
d_call: -; v_call: TRBV11-3; clone_size: -; j_call: TRBJ2-7; cdr3_aa: CASSFSPEGSYEQYF; cdr3_nt: TGTGCCAGCAGCTTCTCCCCTGAGGGGTCCTACGAGCAGTACTTC
d_call: TRBD1; v_call: TRBV25-1; clone_size: -; j_call: TRBJ2-3; cdr3_aa: CASSEIDRADTQYF; cdr3_nt: TGTGCCAGCAGCGAGATCGACAGGGCGGATACGCAGTATTTT
d_call: -; v_call: TRBV5-1; clone_size: -; j_call: TRBJ2-1; cdr3_aa: CASSHVGPSYNEQFF; cdr3_nt: TGCGCCAGCAGCCACGTAGGCCCCTCCTACAATGAGCAGTTCTTC
d_call: TRBD1; v_call: TRBV5-6; clone_size: -; j_call: TRBJ1-2; cdr3_aa: CASSLRPGQGPYGYTF; cdr3_nt: TGTGCCAGCAGCTTGCGTCCGGGACAGGGACCATATGGCTACACCTTC
d_call: -; v_call: TRBV2; clone_size: -; j_call: TRBJ1-2; cdr3_aa: CASSEQGNYGYTF; cdr3_nt: TGTGCCAGCAGTGAACAGGGGAACTATGGCTACACCTTC
d_call: TRBD1; v_call: TRBV6-5; clone_size: -; j_call: TRBJ2-1; cdr3_aa: CASRGTGTYNEQFF; cdr3_nt: TGTGCCAGCAGGGGGACAGGTACCTACAATGAGCAGTTCTTC
d_call: -; v_call: TRBV21-1; clone_size: -; j_call: TRBJ1-2; cdr3_aa: CASSTRQPINYGYTF; cdr3_nt: TGTGCCAGCAGCACCAGACAGCCGATTAACTATGGCTACACCTTC
d_call: TRBD2; v_call: TRBV11-2; clone_size: -; j_call: TRBJ2-3; cdr3_aa: CASSLSGRGRTDTQYF; cdr3_nt: TGTGCCAGCAGCTTAAGCGGGAGGGGGCGCACAGATACGCAGTATTTT
d_call: TRBD1; v_call: TRBV5-1; clone_size: -; j_call: TRBJ2-1; cdr3_aa: CASSLPGTADNEQFF; cdr3_nt: TGCGCCAGCAGCTTGCCCGGGACAGCAGACAATGAGCAGTTCTTC